The text below deals with one T cell receptor (beta chain). Its specificity is not known. Other nucleotide sequences in the sample specify the same CDR3. The data were taken from a study of T cell responses to AZD1222 COVID-19 vaccine. For the study at large: The analysis combined second doses at about 4 or about 12 weeks. Study-level points and caveats: At 160-218 and 743-854, vaccine-associated CD4 TCRs were dominant, and they spanned spike. Clonal diversity may have been underestimated, and the donors were mostly white British, with more females than males. After two AZD1222 doses, spike-specific TCR breadth and depth rose versus day 0.

V lost 0 bases to trimming and J lost 4 bases; unmatched junction nucleotides: 5. CDR1 is SGDLS and CDR2 is YYNGEE in the germline V gene. CDR3 length: 15 residues. The assay was immunoSEQ multiplex PCR, and TCRdb's table has in-frame clones only and misses some. Among 100,000 to 150,000 clones listed, approximately 88% were seen once. This chain joins TRBV9 and TRBJ2-7, with 9 bases aligning to TRBD2. The origin of this receptor is an adult in good health. The sample here was peripheral blood, taken on day 0 of AZD1222 vaccination. CDR3 loop: CASSVGVSGGYEQYF. The CDR3 DNA reads as TGTGCCAGCAGCGTAGGGGTTAGCGGGGGTTACGAGCAGTACTTC.